Reported below is one T cell receptor beta chain. The germline V gene has CDR1 SGHRS and CDR2 YFSETQ. V shed 1 base, J shed 1 base, and the junction held 8 bases outside the gene matches. CDR3 length equals 17 residues. This sample was taken from a study of blood T cell repertoires in COVID-19. Looking at the study overall: The United States, Italy and Spain provided the acute and convalescent COVID-19 samples. PBMCs, B-cell-depleted T cells, or T cells provided the cDNA or gDNA that made up the material.

Authors' analysis steps: Reference gene primer amplification gave estimated nucleated cell counts. The assay was immunoSEQ multiplex PCR, and TCRdb's table has in-frame clones only and misses some. The V and J calls and clone size are taken from that table; D and trimming were inferred from the DNA. The data contain some 290,000 clones, roughly nine tenths of them seen just once; the ten biggest clones take up approximately 12%. Those enrolled in Seattle joined during active infection and were followed longitudinally afterward. Specimen: peripheral blood. The rearrangement uses TRBV5-1 and TRBJ2-7; TRBD2 agrees at 10 bases. The sequence was collected from a woman in her twenties or thirties with COVID-19, enrolled during active disease. The DNA of the CDR3 is TGCGCCAGCAGCTTGAGAATAAGCGGGGGGGCGTCCTACGAGCAGTACTTC. Encoded protein: CASSLRISGGASYEQYF.